The clone carrying this T cell receptor (beta chain) was recorded many times. The antigen remains unidentified. Between the trimmed V and J ends, which lost 3 bases and 7 bases, there was a span of 22 bases. Germline CDR1 and CDR2: KGHSH and LQKENI. This CDR3 has 17 amino acids. This record belongs to a study of identical twins. The cDNA had a unique molecular identifier and a template-switch universal primer site. TCRdb reprocessed the 5' RACE reads with MiXCR, giving one entry per CDR3 protein. Of 200,000 to 250,000 distinct CDR3 sequences listed, approximately 7% were seen once; the top ten hold roughly 3.4%. In every case, the donor was a healthy Caucasian. Overall study findings and caveats: With abundant cord blood beta clonotypes, insertions were fewer; memory repertoires showed no such pattern.

These data are also associated with another study on yellow fever vaccine responses in identical twins. That report adds: Convergence reportedly seemed to mark part of the twins' vaccine T cell response, with personalization marking the rest.

This sequence joins TRBV18 and TRBJ2-1, with D tentatively TRBD1 or TRBD2 (5 bases each). Sequencing used memory (CD45RO+) T cells sorted from blood. This receptor was identified in a woman aged 18-29 years in good health. CDR3 in amino acids: CASSPRNIKTRGNEQFF. Here the CDR3 DNA reads TGTGCCAGCTCACCCAGGAATATTAAAACGAGGGGTAATGAGCAGTTCTTC.